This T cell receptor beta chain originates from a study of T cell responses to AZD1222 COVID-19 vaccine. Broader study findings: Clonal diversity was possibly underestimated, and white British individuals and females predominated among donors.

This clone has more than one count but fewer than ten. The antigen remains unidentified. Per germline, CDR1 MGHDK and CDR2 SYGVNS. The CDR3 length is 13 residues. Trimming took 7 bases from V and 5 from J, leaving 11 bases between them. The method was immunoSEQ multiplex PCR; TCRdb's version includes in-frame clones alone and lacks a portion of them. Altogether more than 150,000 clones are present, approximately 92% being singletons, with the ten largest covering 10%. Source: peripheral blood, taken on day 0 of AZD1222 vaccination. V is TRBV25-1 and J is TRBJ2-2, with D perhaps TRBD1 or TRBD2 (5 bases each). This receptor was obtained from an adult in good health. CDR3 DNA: TGTGCCAGCACCCCCGAGGGGACCGGGGAGCTGTTTTTT. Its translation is CASTPEGTGELFF.